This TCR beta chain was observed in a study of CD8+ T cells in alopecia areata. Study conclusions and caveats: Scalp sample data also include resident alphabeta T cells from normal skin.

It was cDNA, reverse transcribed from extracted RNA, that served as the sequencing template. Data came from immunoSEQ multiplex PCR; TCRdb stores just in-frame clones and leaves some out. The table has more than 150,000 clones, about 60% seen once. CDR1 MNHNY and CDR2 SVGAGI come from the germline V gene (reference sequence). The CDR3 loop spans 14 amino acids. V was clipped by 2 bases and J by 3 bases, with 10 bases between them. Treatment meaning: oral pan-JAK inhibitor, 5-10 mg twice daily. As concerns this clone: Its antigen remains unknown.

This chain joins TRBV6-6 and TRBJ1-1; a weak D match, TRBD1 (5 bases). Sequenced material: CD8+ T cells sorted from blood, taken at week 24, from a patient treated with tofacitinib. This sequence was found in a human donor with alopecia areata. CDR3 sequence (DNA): TGTGCCAGCAGTTACGGACAAGGCGACACTGAAGCTTTCTTT. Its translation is CASSYGQGDTEAFF.